Below are 29 T cell receptor beta chains sequenced from a single sample in a study of shared clonotypes between healthy human individuals. Profiled with immunoSEQ multiplex PCR; TCRdb holds only in-frame clones, not every one. The sample comprises about 2.5 million clones, 80% to 95% of which are singletons, and 0.37% rests with the top ten. Sequencing was done on a sample of naive CD4+ T cells from PBMCs. The subset was: CD45RA+ positively selected. These receptors were obtained from a man aged 18 to 35 in good health. Some clones in this sample may be carry-over from other donors' samples.

This rearrangement joins TRBV5-1 to TRBJ2-1; D possibly matches TRBD1 or TRBD2 (5 bases each). The CDR3 extends over 18 amino acids. The V and J ends lost 1 base and 1 base respectively, with 18 bases between them. The germline gives CDR1 SGHRS, CDR2 YFSETQ. The CDR3 nucleotides are TGCGCCAGCAGCTTGTGGCCGCCGGGACCCGATTCCTACAATGAGCAGTTCTTC. Residues: CASSLWPPGPDSYNEQFF.

The genes are TRBV5-6 and TRBJ2-5; D might be TRBD1 (5 bases). From germline, CDR1 is SGHDT and CDR2 YYEEEE. The CDR3 spans 15 residues. Trimming left V 0 bases short and J 1 base short, with 10 bases between. In DNA form, the CDR3 reads TGTGCCAGCAGCTTGGGCCAGGGCGGCCAAGAGACCCAGTACTTC. The encoded protein is CASSLGQGGQETQYF.

This clone has a single count. Other DNA sequences in this specimen translate into the identical CDR3. This sequence joins TRBV11-2 and TRBJ2-6, with D perhaps assigned TRBD1 or TRBD2 (5 bases each). The CDR3 runs 15 residues. Germline CDR1 and CDR2: SGHAT and FQNNGV. V was pared by 2 bases and J by 4 bases, with 9 bases between. CDR3 sequence reads: CASSLRGDGANVLTF. The CDR3, as DNA: TGTGCCAGCAGCTTAAGAGGGGACGGGGCCAACGTCCTGACTTTC.

V gene TRBV7-3 combines with J gene TRBJ1-2, with D maybe TRBD1 (5 bases). V was clipped by 5 bases and J by 7 bases, with 14 bases between them. This CDR3 comprises 13 residues. CDR1 SGHTA and CDR2 FQGTGA come from the germline V gene. The CDR3 spells CASSPSRTSGYTF. For the CDR3, the DNA is TGTGCCAGCAGCCCCTCCCGGACATCTGGCTACACCTTC.

The chain couples TRBV6-5 to TRBJ1-5; D is perhaps TRBD1 (6 bases). Germline V gene sequence: CDR1 MNHEY, CDR2 SVGAGI. The V end was cut by 2 bases, the J end by 6 bases, with 11 bases between. The CDR3 runs 14 residues. The CDR3 coding sequence is TGTGCCAGCAGTTACAGCAGGGGTCGTCAGCCCCAGCATTTT. Its protein is CASSYSRGRQPQHF.

The chain carries TRBV28 and TRBJ1-1; D is unclear. CDR1 MDHEN and CDR2 SYDVKM come from the germline V gene. Deletions cut 10 bases from V and 4 bases from J, with 13 bases between. The CDR3 has 12 amino acids. This chain's CDR3 is CATSLGGTEAFF. The CDR3 DNA follows: TGTGCCACCAGCTTAGGAGGCACTGAAGCTTTCTTT.

V and J are TRBV5-1 and TRBJ2-1, with 8 nucleotides matching TRBD2. The ends lost 0 bases at V and 0 bases at J; junction bases unmatched: 8. The CDR3 covers 18 residues. The germline V gene encodes CDR1 SGHRS and CDR2 YFSETQ. DNA of the CDR3: TGCGCCAGCAGCTTGGCCCTGACTAGCGCAAGCTCCTACAATGAGCAGTTCTTC. Its translation: CASSLALTSASSYNEQFF.

Notes on this clone: The same CDR3 also results from other DNA sequences found in this sample. The V gene is TRBV28, the J gene TRBJ1-2; the D is unclear. The V and J ends lost 2 bases and 2 bases respectively, with 6 bases between them. Germline V gene lookup returns CDR1 MDHEN and CDR2 SYDVKM. There are 13 residues in the CDR3. This CDR3 is CASSLAGNYGYTF. The CDR3 nucleotides read TGTGCCAGCAGTTTAGCCGGAAACTATGGCTACACCTTC.

The chain couples TRBV7-2 to TRBJ2-7; 9 bases agree with TRBD1. Germline CDR1 and CDR2: SGHTA and FQGNSA. V lost 1 base to trimming and J lost 4 bases; unmatched junction nucleotides: 5. CDR3 length equals 15 residues. DNA for the CDR3: TGTGCCAGCAGCTTAGTACAGGGGGCTATGTACGAGCAGTACTTC. Its translation is CASSLVQGAMYEQYF.

A word on this clone: The same CDR3 arises from other DNA sequences in this sample as well. The chain employs TRBV20-1 and TRBJ2-7; D is unresolved. Trimming removed 1 base from V and 3 bases from J, with 4 bases in between. The germline gives CDR1 DFQATT, CDR2 SNEGSKA (reference sequence). The CDR3 runs 11 residues. Here the CDR3 DNA reads TGCAGTGCTAGAGGAGTCTACGAGCAGTACTTC. Protein: CSARGVYEQYF.

The genes are TRBV6-1 and TRBJ1-5, with D perhaps TRBD1 (5 bases). Per germline, CDR1 MNHNS and CDR2 SASEGT. This CDR3 is built from 15 residues. V lost 2 bases, J lost 0 bases, and 8 bases lay in between. CDR3 amino acids: CASSERTLSNQPQHF. Written as DNA, the CDR3 is TGTGCCAGCAGTGAAAGGACACTTAGCAATCAGCCCCAGCATTTT.

The gene calls are TRBV19 and TRBJ2-7, with D possibly called TRBD1 or TRBD2 (5 bases each). The germline V and J ends were trimmed by 1 base and 2 bases, with 12 bases remaining between them. This CDR3 region has 15 residues. Germline V CDR1 and CDR2: LNHDA, SQIVND (reference sequence). The chain's CDR3 is CASSIVFGAAYEQYF. Here the CDR3 DNA reads TGTGCCAGTAGTATAGTTTTCGGGGCGGCCTACGAGCAGTACTTC.

The CDR3 sequence is CASSTFRTSGRDEQFF. CDR3 nucleotides: TGTGCCAGCAGTACCTTCCGGACTAGCGGGAGGGATGAGCAGTTCTTC. This chain uses TRBV28 with TRBJ2-1, with 15 bases matching TRBD2. The length of the CDR3 is 16 residues. With V trimmed by 5 bases and J by 8 bases, 7 bases remained unmatched. Germline V CDR1 and CDR2: MDHEN, SYDVKM.

The V call is TRBV7-6, the J call TRBJ2-5; no definite D call. The CDR3 runs to 13 residues. V lost 5 bases, J lost 4 bases, and 11 bases lay in between. Germline CDR1 is SGHVS and CDR2 is FNYEAQ. The CDR3 coding sequence is TGTGCCAGCAGCACCACGCCGGGAGAGACCCAGTACTTC. Translated: CASSTTPGETQYF.

This sequence joins TRBV11-2 and TRBJ1-2, with D maybe TRBD1 (6 bases). Trimming pared 1 base from V and 7 bases from J, leaving 13 bases between. CDR3 size: 14 residues. Germline CDR1 is SGHAT and CDR2 is FQNNGV. The CDR3 nucleotides are TGTGCCAGCAGCTTAGTGGCAGGGGCGAGTGGCTACACCTTC. It is translated as CASSLVAGASGYTF.

This rearrangement joins TRBV2 to TRBJ1-2; a possible D gene is TRBD1 (5 bases). The CDR3 runs to 12 residues. CDR1 and CDR2 (germline): SNHLY, FYNNEI. Deletions cut 5 bases from V and 6 bases from J, with 10 bases between. The CDR3 loop is CASSRDADGYTF. CDR3 sequence (DNA): TGTGCCAGCAGTCGGGACGCAGATGGCTACACCTTC. Together with reference TRBV2 and TRBJ1-2, the CDR3 gives the full variable domain: EPEVTQTPSHQVTQMGQEVILRCVPISNHLYFYWYRQILGQKVEFLVSFYNNEISEKSEIFDDQFSVERPDGSNFTLKIRSTKLEDSAMYFCASSRDADGYTFGSGTRLTVV.

In the case of this clone: Other nucleotide sequences from this sample produce the same CDR3. The rearrangement joins TRBV5-1 to TRBJ2-7; TRBD1 is a possible D gene (5 bases). The germline V and J ends were trimmed by 0 bases and 4 bases, with 14 bases remaining between them. CDR1 and CDR2 from the germline V gene are SGHRS and YFSETQ. The CDR3 contains 15 residues. CDR3 region: CASSLAPGSQYEQYF. CDR3 nucleotides: TGCGCCAGCAGCTTGGCCCCAGGGTCCCAGTACGAGCAGTACTTC.

This chain connects TRBV6-1 to TRBJ1-3, with D possibly matching TRBD1 (5 bases). CDR1 and CDR2 (germline): MNHNS, SASEGT. The CDR3 runs to 12 residues. The ends were cut back, 11 bases at V and 7 bases at J, with 15 bases in the middle. As DNA, the CDR3 is TGTGCCGTATGGGAGGGGATGAACACCATATATTTT. Encoded protein: CAVWEGMNTIYF.

The chain couples TRBV5-4 to TRBJ2-3, with 8 nucleotides matching TRBD2. The CDR3 is 16 residues long. V was clipped by 4 bases and J by 6 bases; unmatched bases: 13. Germline assignment: CDR1 SGHNT and CDR2 YYREEE (reference sequence). In DNA form, the CDR3 reads TGTGCCAGCAGCATCACTAGCGGCAGCCTGTGGGATACGCAGTATTTT. It translates to CASSITSGSLWDTQYF.

This clone was seen just once. This chain links TRBV19 with TRBJ2-5; 8 bases line up with TRBD1. Germline V gene data show CDR1 as LNHDA and CDR2 as SQIVND (reference sequence). The ends lost 4 bases at V and 5 bases at J; junction bases unmatched: 6. The CDR3 extends over 14 amino acids. The CDR3 DNA sequence: TGTGCCAGTAGTACAGGGGGCTCGGGGGAGACCCAGTACTTC. Amino acids: CASSTGGSGETQYF.

The CDR3, as DNA: TGTGCCAGCAGCCCAGACAGGGGAAACACCATATATTTT. Protein: CASSPDRGNTIYF. V gene TRBV7-9 combines with J gene TRBJ1-3; TRBD1 is a possible D gene (6 bases). The CDR3 extends over 13 amino acids. V was trimmed by 5 bases and J by 4 bases, leaving 9 bases between them. The V gene's germline CDR1 is SEHNR and CDR2 FQNEAQ (reference sequence).

This clone was picked up one time. Different DNA sequences within this sample yield the same CDR3. This chain connects TRBV7-2 to TRBJ2-7; no clear D gene. Germline lookup yields CDR1 SGHTA and CDR2 FQGNSA. The CDR3 extends over 14 amino acids. Trimming took 3 bases from V and 0 from J, leaving 9 bases between them. Here the CDR3 reads CASSLDRSSYEQYF. The DNA of the CDR3 is TGTGCCAGCAGCTTGGACCGGAGCTCCTACGAGCAGTACTTC.

This clone was found once. CDR3 sequence: CASSPGDFQETQYF. CDR3 nucleotide sequence: TGCGCCAGCAGCCCCGGGGACTTCCAAGAGACCCAGTACTTC. V gene TRBV5-1 combines with J gene TRBJ2-5; D is possibly TRBD2 (6 bases). Per germline, CDR1 SGHRS and CDR2 YFSETQ. V shed 4 bases and J shed 1 base, with 11 bases lying between them. The length of the CDR3 is 14 residues.

In this sample, this clone turned up once. The genes are TRBV2 and TRBJ1-1; 9 bases are shared with TRBD1. The CDR3 runs 15 residues. CDR1 and CDR2 from the germline V gene are SNHLY and FYNNEI. Trimming removed 6 bases from V and 2 bases from J; junction bases left unmatched: 7. The CDR3 spells CASRPSTGGNTEAFF. The CDR3, as DNA: TGTGCCAGCAGGCCCTCGACAGGGGGAAACACTGAAGCTTTCTTT. Based on the CDR3 plus reference TRBV2 and TRBJ1-1, the full variable domain is EPEVTQTPSHQVTQMGQEVILRCVPISNHLYFYWYRQILGQKVEFLVSFYNNEISEKSEIFDDQFSVERPDGSNFTLKIRSTKLEDSAMYFCASRPSTGGNTEAFFGQGTRLTVV.

The genes are TRBV6-6 and TRBJ2-7; a possible D gene is TRBD2 (5 bases). The ends were cut back, 5 bases at V and 3 bases at J, with 17 bases in the middle. The CDR3 covers 15 residues. Germline CDR1 and CDR2: MNHNY and SVGAGI (reference sequence). The CDR3 DNA sequence: TGTGCCAGCAGTAAGATACTAGGAAAAAACTACGAGCAGTACTTC. It codes for CASSKILGKNYEQYF.

This clone was picked up one time. J is TRBJ1-1 and V is TRBV28; D remains unclear. Trimming took 7 bases from V and 5 from J, leaving 23 bases between them. CDR1 and CDR2 (germline): MDHEN, SYDVKM. The length of the CDR3 is 16 residues. The CDR3 protein is CASTSPRPGGRTEAFF. The CDR3 DNA reads as TGTGCCAGCACCTCCCCTCGTCCGGGAGGTCGAACTGAAGCTTTCTTT.

The chain couples TRBV19 to TRBJ2-7; TRBD2 matches at 10 bases. V lost 5 bases, J lost 2 bases, and 9 bases stayed unmatched. CDR1 is LNHDA and CDR2 is SQIVND in the germline V gene (reference sequence). There are 16 residues in the CDR3. The CDR3: CASSPGPLAGAYEQYF. For the CDR3, the DNA is TGTGCCAGTAGTCCCGGCCCTCTAGCGGGAGCCTACGAGCAGTACTTC.

The V gene is TRBV6-5, the J gene TRBJ1-2, with D possibly being TRBD1 (5 bases). This CDR3 is 13 amino acids long. V was trimmed by 5 bases and J by 7 bases, leaving 14 bases between them. Germline V gene data show CDR1 as MNHEY and CDR2 as SVGAGI. The DNA for the CDR3 is TGTGCCAGCAGTAGAAAGGGACCGCCTGGCTACACCTTC. Protein: CASSRKGPPGYTF.

The chain couples TRBV2 to TRBJ2-3; possible D gene TRBD1, 6 bases. Germline values: CDR1 SNHLY, CDR2 FYNNEI. Deletions cut 8 bases from V and 2 bases from J, with 17 bases between. The CDR3 runs 15 residues. This CDR3 is CASGLAGASTDTQYF. The CDR3 DNA reads TGTGCCAGCGGGTTGGCAGGGGCTTCCACAGATACGCAGTATTTT. Filled out from reference TRBV2 and TRBJ2-3, the complete variable domain reads EPEVTQTPSHQVTQMGQEVILRCVPISNHLYFYWYRQILGQKVEFLVSFYNNEISEKSEIFDDQFSVERPDGSNFTLKIRSTKLEDSAMYFCASGLAGASTDTQYFGPGTRLTVL.